Following are 23 T cell receptor beta chains from one sample sequenced in a study of T cells in Graves' hyperthyroidism and ophthalmopathy. RNA transcripts served as the template for amplifying TCR beta CDR3 regions. HTBI primers drove first-round RT-PCR of the TCR CDR3. MiXCR, applied by TCRdb to the multiplex PCR reads, yields one record per CDR3 protein. The repertoire holds about 290,000 distinct CDR3 sequences, with about 15% as singletons. The sample taken for sequencing was blood. The receptor set was obtained from a man aged 25 to 40 with Graves' hyperthyroidism.

CDR3 residues: CASSQDRRNTEAFF. Written as DNA, the CDR3 is TGTGCCAGCAGCCAAGATCGACGGAACACTGAAGCTTTCTTT. The rearrangement uses TRBV14 and TRBJ1-1; no clear D gene. V lost 0 bases to trimming and J lost 1 base, with 6 bases between them. Germline loops: CDR1 SGHDN, CDR2 FVKESK. The CDR3 has 14 amino acids.

This clonotype was counted at least ten times. J is TRBJ2-1 and V is TRBV3-1; no firm D call. The V end was cut by 0 bases, the J end by 9 bases, with 12 bases between. The CDR3 runs to 14 residues. Germline CDR1 and CDR2: LGHDT and YNNKEL (reference sequence). CDR3 loop: CASSQEWSVREQFF. The CDR3 DNA follows: TGTGCCAGCAGCCAAGAATGGAGTGTCCGTGAGCAGTTCTTC.

V is TRBV18 and J is TRBJ1-5, with D tentatively TRBD1 (6 bases). Germline assignment: CDR1 KGHSH and CDR2 LQKENI. CDR3 size: 13 residues. With 2 bases removed from V and 6 bases from J, the gap between germline ends came to 8 bases. CDR3 in DNA: TGTGCCAGCTCACCAGGGGGCCGTCAGCCCCAGCATTTT. Translating it yields CASSPGGRQPQHF.

A few counts support this clonotype. This chain links TRBV14 with TRBJ1-2; a weak D match, TRBD1 (6 bases). Trimming took 3 bases from V and 8 from J, leaving 19 bases between them. The CDR3 extends over 15 amino acids. Germline V gene lookup returns CDR1 SGHDN and CDR2 FVKESK. The CDR3, as DNA: TGTGCCAGCAGCCAGTGGACAGAAATCCCACGGGGCTACACCTTC. This codes for CASSQWTEIPRGYTF.

V is TRBV19 and J is TRBJ2-7; TRBD1 agrees at 7 bases. Per germline, CDR1 LNHDA and CDR2 SQIVND (reference sequence). J gave up 1 base and V 3 bases, and 9 bases lay outside the gene matches. There are 16 residues in the CDR3. The CDR3 sequence is CASSITGTATSYEQYF. CDR3 DNA: TGTGCCAGTAGTATCACCGGGACAGCAACGTCCTACGAGCAGTACTTC.

The rearrangement links TRBV9 to TRBJ2-7; TRBD1 matches at 11 bases. The CDR3 totals 17 residues. Unmatched junction bases numbered 8, after V lost 0 bases and J lost 3 bases. Germline values: CDR1 SGDLS, CDR2 YYNGEE. CDR3 sequence: CASSVGIGGTGGYEQYF. DNA for the CDR3: TGTGCCAGCAGCGTAGGGATTGGGGGGACAGGGGGCTACGAGCAGTACTTC.

This clonotype showed up many times. The CDR3 loop reads CASSLEGRIGVGEQFF. The CDR3 region has the DNA TGTGCCAGCAGCTTAGAGGGCCGGATCGGGGTTGGGGAGCAGTTCTTC. The V and J genes are TRBV11-2 and TRBJ2-1; possibly TRBD2 for D (5 bases). V lost 0 bases and J 10 bases, leaving 19 bases between the germline ends. Germline-derived CDR1 and CDR2 are SGHAT and FQNNGV. The CDR3 length is 16 residues.

This clonotype was seen at least ten times. The chain has TRBV7-9 and TRBJ2-7; D gene unclear. The CDR3 extends over 12 amino acids. Per the germline V gene, CDR1 is SEHNR and CDR2 is FQNEAQ (reference sequence). Deletions cut 4 bases from V and 5 bases from J, with 9 bases between. The CDR3 loop reads CASSSGDHEQYF. DNA for the CDR3: TGTGCCAGCAGCTCTGGTGACCACGAGCAGTACTTC.

Details on this clonotype: A much larger clone is a single base away; this may be a read error. The chain employs TRBV28 and TRBJ2-3, with D possibly TRBD1 on 6 matching bases. The CDR3 totals 15 residues. Germline V gene data show CDR1 as MDHEN and CDR2 as SYDVKM. CDR3 DNA sequence: TGTGCCAGCAGTCCTCCTGAAAGGGACACACATACGCAGTATTTT. Its protein product is CASSPPERDTHTQYF.

This clonotype was recorded many times. This rearrangement joins TRBV20-1 to TRBJ2-7; D is perhaps TRBD1 (6 bases). This CDR3 contains 14 residues. Per germline, CDR1 DFQATT and CDR2 SNEGSKA (reference sequence). The V and J ends lost 0 bases and 1 base respectively, with 10 bases between them. CDR3 sequence reads: CSAREGGRSYEQYF. CDR3 sequence (DNA): TGCAGTGCTAGAGAAGGGGGTAGGTCCTACGAGCAGTACTTC.

This chain links TRBV5-1 with TRBJ1-2; 8 bases agree with TRBD1. This CDR3 is 16 amino acids long. V lost 3 bases to trimming and J lost 3 bases; unmatched junction nucleotides: 10. Germline loops: CDR1 SGHRS, CDR2 YFSETQ. CDR3 amino acids: CASSWGQGAEYYGYTF. The CDR3 nucleotides are TGCGCCAGCAGCTGGGGTCAGGGGGCCGAGTACTATGGCTACACCTTC.

This clonotype occurred a few times. V gene TRBV18 combines with J gene TRBJ2-7; 7 bases map to TRBD1. Germline V CDR1 and CDR2: KGHSH, LQKENI. After removal of 0 bases from V and 2 bases from J, the junction contained 1 base not matched to a gene. The CDR3 contains 14 residues. The CDR3: CASSPPDRPYEQYF. CDR3 coding DNA: TGTGCCAGCTCACCACCGGACAGGCCCTACGAGCAGTACTTC.

V usage is TRBV19 and J usage is TRBJ2-5; 11 positions match TRBD2. Trimming cost V 3 bases and J 2 bases; bases outside gene matches: 2. The CDR3 runs to 15 residues. CDR1 is LNHDA and CDR2 is SQIVND in the germline V gene (reference sequence). CDR3 protein: CASSMTSGDQETQYF. The CDR3 DNA is TGTGCCAGTAGTATGACTAGCGGGGATCAAGAGACCCAGTACTTC.

V gene TRBV7-3 combines with J gene TRBJ2-5, with TRBD1 matching 10 bases. V dropped 4 bases and J dropped 5; count of bases not matched to a gene: 7. The CDR3 spans 15 residues. Per the germline V gene, CDR1 is SGHTA and CDR2 is FQGTGA. This CDR3 reads CASSSGQGSKETQYF. The CDR3 coding sequence is TGTGCCAGCAGCTCGGGACAGGGGAGTAAGGAGACCCAGTACTTC.

This clonotype has more than one count but fewer than ten. No conserved phenylalanine or tryptophan is present at the end of the CDR3, so a read error is the likely explanation. This chain joins TRBV7-9 and TRBJ1-1; D is unresolved. Germline V lookup: CDR1 SEHNR, CDR2 FQNEAQ (reference sequence). This CDR3 contains 13 residues. V dropped 4 bases and J dropped 4 bases, with 10 bases sitting between them. CDR3 sequence reads: CASSSLGGTEAFL. The CDR3 DNA is TGTGCCAGCAGCTCCCTGGGTGGCACTGAAGCTTTCCTT.

This clonotype was picked up many times. The chain is built from TRBV29-1 and TRBJ2-3, with 9 bases fitting TRBD2. The CDR3 is made up of 14 amino acids. Looked up from germline, CDR1 is SQVTM and CDR2 is ANQGSEA. V lost 4 bases and J lost 2; bases outside the gene matches: 4. CDR3 in DNA: TGCAGCGTTGTTTTAGCGGGAGTCACAGATACGCAGTATTTT. This gives the protein CSVVLAGVTDTQYF.

This clonotype was observed many times. V and J are TRBV20-1 and TRBJ2-7; possibly TRBD1 for D (5 bases). This CDR3 contains 12 residues. Trimming pared 1 base from V and 4 bases from J, leaving 8 bases between. CDR1 and CDR2 from the germline V gene are DFQATT and SNEGSKA (reference sequence). The CDR3 spells CSARGGGYEQYF. For the CDR3, the DNA is TGCAGTGCTAGAGGGGGCGGATACGAGCAGTACTTC.

This clonotype was recorded at least ten times. The chain has TRBV12-3 or TRBV12-4 and TRBJ2-5, with 7 bases lining up with TRBD1. With 5 bases clipped from V and 1 base from J, the junction kept 4 bases outside the gene matches. This CDR3 comprises 14 residues. Written as DNA, the CDR3 is TGTGCCAGCAGTCCTAGGGGGCTCCAAGAGACCCAGTACTTC. Translation: CASSPRGLQETQYF.

This clonotype has a count of ten or more. The J gene is TRBJ2-3, the V gene TRBV5-1, with D tentatively TRBD1 or TRBD2 (5 bases each). The CDR3 length is 16 residues. Deletions cut 0 bases from V and 5 bases from J, with 16 bases between. The germline gives CDR1 SGHRS, CDR2 YFSETQ. CDR3 sequence: CASSLEGTGTGDTQYF. CDR3 DNA: TGCGCCAGCAGCTTGGAAGGGACGGGGACGGGAGATACGCAGTATTTT.

CDR3 amino acids: CASSIGDISGNTIYF. CDR3 coding DNA: TGTGCCAGTAGTATCGGGGACATCTCTGGAAACACCATATATTTT. This sequence joins TRBV19 and TRBJ1-3; D possibly corresponds to TRBD1 (6 bases). The CDR3 covers 15 residues. Germline CDR1 reads LNHDA; CDR2 reads SQIVND (reference sequence). V was shortened by 3 bases and J by 0 bases, with 9 bases between the two germline ends. The full variable domain, completed using reference TRBV19 and TRBJ1-3, is DGGITQSPKYLFRKEGQNVTLSCEQNLNHDAMYWYRQDPGQGLRLIYYSQIVNDFQKGDIAEGYSVSREKKESFPLTVTSAQKNPTAFYLCASSIGDISGNTIYFGEGSWLTVV.

This clonotype was counted only a few times. The chain is built from TRBV9 and TRBJ1-6, with a possible D match to TRBD1 (5 bases). The germline V gene has CDR1 SGDLS and CDR2 YYNGEE. Between the trimmed V and J ends, which lost 0 bases and 7 bases, there was a span of 11 bases. The CDR3 runs to 15 residues. The CDR3 here is CASSVGVQANSPLHF. The CDR3 nucleotides are TGTGCCAGCAGCGTAGGTGTACAGGCGAATTCACCCCTCCACTTT.

The sample holds many counts of this clonotype. A read error may produce the germline difference seen at one junction end. The chain recombines TRBV2 with TRBJ1-6, with D possibly TRBD1 on 6 matching bases. CDR3 length equals 11 residues. CDR1 is SNHLY and CDR2 is FYNNEI in the germline V gene. The DNA of the CDR3 is TGTGCCAGCAGTGAAATGGGGGACATGTACTTT. This sequence encodes CASSEMGDMYF.

This clonotype was recorded at least ten times. The V and J genes are TRBV28 and TRBJ2-5; no clear D. The CDR3 is 14 amino acids. With 4 bases removed from V and 2 bases from J, the gap between germline ends came to 11 bases. Per germline, CDR1 MDHEN and CDR2 SYDVKM. Written as DNA, the CDR3 is TGTGCCAGCAGTTCCCCGAGGTTGCAAGAGACCCAGTACTTC. Amino acid sequence: CASSSPRLQETQYF. Using reference TRBV28 and TRBJ2-5 for the parts outside the CDR3, the full variable domain is DVKVTQSSRYLVKRTGEKVFLECVQDMDHENMFWYRQDPGLGLRLIYFSYDVKMKEKGDIPEGYSVSREKKERFSLILESASTNQTSMYLCASSSPRLQETQYFGPGTRLLVL.